This is a list of T cell receptor beta chains from one sample in a study of identical twins. Each CDR3 protein is one row after TCRdb ran MiXCR on the 5' RACE reads. The sample lists 350,000 to 400,000 distinct CDR3 sequences, around 9% occurring once. The specimen was naive T cells sorted from blood. The receptors derive from a woman aged 50 to 60 in good health. CDR3s include the opening cysteine and the closing phenylalanine or tryptophan. Each record gives: CDR3 DNA, CDR3 protein, clone size, J gene, V gene, D gene. A D gene is named only where the DNA matches it firmly. Rows give clone size only sometimes, using once, few, many, or a class for an expanded clone.

DNA: TGTGCCAGCAGCGGGGGGCTTACCTCTGGGGCCAACGTCCTGACTTTC
CDR3: CASSGGLTSGANVLTF
size: few
J: TRBJ2-6
V: TRBV27
D: .

DNA: TGCGCCAGCAGCCAAGATGCTAGCGGGAGGAGGAACGAGCAGTACTTC
CDR3: CASSQDASGRRNEQYF
size: few
J: TRBJ2-7
V: TRBV4-1
D: TRBD2

DNA: TGTGCCAGCAGCACGGAAATAGCCTACAATGAGCAGTTCTTC
CDR3: CASSTEIAYNEQFF
size: few
J: TRBJ2-1
V: TRBV7-9
D: .

DNA: TGTGCCAGCAGTTTTCTCGGCCCGTTATACGAGCAGTACTTC
CDR3: CASSFLGPLYEQYF
size: many
J: TRBJ2-7
V: TRBV27
D: .

DNA: TGTGCCAGCAGTGACGTCCCCGGGGAGCTGTTTTTT
CDR3: CASSDVPGELFF
size: .
J: TRBJ2-2
V: TRBV6-4
D: .

DNA: TGTGCCAGCAGCTTAGCGCTTGCCGGGGAGCTGTTTTTT
CDR3: CASSLALAGELFF
size: .
J: TRBJ2-2
V: TRBV11-2
D: .

DNA: TGCGCCAGCAGCACGGGACTATCAAAGGACAATGAGCAGTTCTTC
CDR3: CASSTGLSKDNEQFF
size: .
J: TRBJ2-1
V: TRBV5-1
D: TRBD2

DNA: TGCGCCAGCAGACTTGCTTTCGCGCGGAGCCGCTACGAGCAGTACTTC
CDR3: CASRLAFARSRYEQYF
size: .
J: TRBJ2-7
V: TRBV5-1
D: .

DNA: TGTGCCAGCAGTTCCCACTCTAGCGGGAGAATGTACGAGCAGTACTTC
CDR3: CASSSHSSGRMYEQYF
size: few
J: TRBJ2-7
V: TRBV25-1
D: TRBD2

DNA: TGCAGTGCTAGAGAGGTCCTCAGGTACACTGAAGCTTTCTTT
CDR3: CSAREVLRYTEAFF
size: many
J: TRBJ1-1
V: TRBV20-1
D: .

DNA: TGCAGCGTTGACGGCAGGGTTGTAGATACGCAGTATTTT
CDR3: CSVDGRVVDTQYF
size: few
J: TRBJ2-3
V: TRBV29-1
D: .

DNA: TGTGCCAGCAGTTTTTCTGGTGGTAGCAATCAGCCCCAGCATTTT
CDR3: CASSFSGGSNQPQHF
size: few
J: TRBJ1-5
V: TRBV12-3/TRBV12-4
D: .

DNA: TGTGCCAGCAGCGGTTGGACCGGGGAGCTGTTTTTT
CDR3: CASSGWTGELFF
size: .
J: TRBJ2-2
V: TRBV14
D: .

DNA: TGTGCCAGCAGTTTTCGTCGGCGTCTCACCGTTGATGAGCAGTTCTTC
CDR3: CASSFRRRLTVDEQFF
size: few
J: TRBJ2-1
V: TRBV28
D: .

DNA: TGCGCCAGCAGCGGCTGGGACAGGGGGCGTCTAAGAGCGGCCAACGTCCTGACTTTC
CDR3: CASSGWDRGRLRAANVLTF
size: .
J: TRBJ2-6
V: TRBV5-1
D: TRBD1

DNA: TGTGCCAGCAGTTTCGGGACTAGCGGGAGGGCCGGTTACGAGCAGTACTTC
CDR3: CASSFGTSGRAGYEQYF
size: many
J: TRBJ2-7
V: TRBV12-3/TRBV12-4
D: TRBD2

DNA: TGTGCCAGCAGCTTCAGAGTTTGGCGAGGAACAGATACGCAGTATTTT
CDR3: CASSFRVWRGTDTQYF
size: few
J: TRBJ2-3
V: TRBV5-6
D: .

DNA: TGTGCCAGCAGTTTACGGGGGTACGAGCAGTACTTC
CDR3: CASSLRGYEQYF
size: many
J: TRBJ2-7
V: TRBV28
D: .

DNA: TGCAGCGTTCTAGCGGGAGGGTTCTACAATGAGCAGTTCTTC
CDR3: CSVLAGGFYNEQFF
size: .
J: TRBJ2-1
V: TRBV29-1
D: TRBD2

DNA: TGTGCCAGCAGCGCCTCGACTCGGGATGAGCAGTTCTTC
CDR3: CASSASTRDEQFF
size: few
J: TRBJ2-1
V: TRBV9
D: .

DNA: TGCAGTGCTAGAGATCTCGGGCGGGCCTACGAGCAGTACTTC
CDR3: CSARDLGRAYEQYF
size: many
J: TRBJ2-7
V: TRBV20-1
D: .

DNA: .
CDR3: CSGDRGDTGELFFF
size: many
J: TRBJ2-2
V: TRBV29-1
D: .

DNA: TGTGCCACCAGTGATTTGCCCGGGGCTACGGCCGGGGAGCTGTTTTTT
CDR3: CATSDLPGATAGELFF
size: few
J: TRBJ2-2
V: TRBV24-1
D: .

DNA: TGTGCCAGCAGGGCTGGGAGGGAAGTATACGAGCAGTACTTC
CDR3: CASRAGREVYEQYF
size: few
J: TRBJ2-7
V: TRBV27
D: TRBD2

DNA: TGTGCCAGCAGTGAATATACGGGGGAAGCTTTCTTT
CDR3: CASSEYTGEAFF
size: .
J: TRBJ1-1
V: TRBV25-1
D: .

DNA: TGTGCCAGCGGCTGGGCGGGGCAAGAGACCCAGTACTTC
CDR3: CASGWAGQETQYF
size: .
J: TRBJ2-5
V: TRBV7-9
D: .

DNA: TGTGCCAGCAGCTTTTCTAGCGGGAGGGCCTTC
CDR3: CASSFSSGRAF
size: .
J: TRBJ2-1
V: TRBV7-2
D: TRBD2

DNA: TGTGCCAGCAGCGTAGCTCAACTCACAGATACGCAGTATTTT
CDR3: CASSVAQLTDTQYF
size: few
J: TRBJ2-3
V: TRBV9
D: .

DNA: TGTGCCAGCAGCTTAGTCAGACCGAGGACTAGCGGGAAAGAGACCCAGTACTTC
CDR3: CASSLVRPRTSGKETQYF
size: .
J: TRBJ2-5
V: TRBV7-8
D: TRBD2

DNA: TGTGCCAGCAGCCAAGATTTAACGGGCGGCTCAGATACGCAGTATTTT
CDR3: CASSQDLTGGSDTQYF
size: many
J: TRBJ2-3
V: TRBV4-2
D: .

DNA: TGCGCCAGCAGGTTCGGGACACCCTACGAGCAGTACTTC
CDR3: CASRFGTPYEQYF
size: many
J: TRBJ2-7
V: TRBV5-1
D: .

DNA: TGCGCCAGCAGCTTGGATAGCGGGTTTGGCGAGCAGTACTTC
CDR3: CASSLDSGFGEQYF
size: .
J: TRBJ2-7
V: TRBV5-1
D: TRBD2

DNA: TGTGCCTGTGGGACAGTGCAAGAGACCCAGTACTTC
CDR3: CACGTVQETQYF
size: few
J: TRBJ2-5
V: TRBV6-1
D: TRBD1

DNA: TGTGCCAGCACAGACGGGAACAGATACACTGAAGCTTTCTTT
CDR3: CASTDGNRYTEAFF
size: few
J: TRBJ1-1
V: TRBV7-9
D: .

DNA: TGCGCCAGCAGCTGGCAGGGCTCAGAGACCCAGTACTTC
CDR3: CASSWQGSETQYF
size: .
J: TRBJ2-5
V: TRBV5-1
D: .

DNA: TGCGCCAGCAGCCAAAGCCTGGGGGAGGCGCGGGTCTATGGCTACACCTTC
CDR3: CASSQSLGEARVYGYTF
size: many
J: TRBJ1-2
V: TRBV4-1
D: .

DNA: TGTGCCAGCAGCTTAGCAGGGACCGCCTCCGAGCAGTACTTC
CDR3: CASSLAGTASEQYF
size: .
J: TRBJ2-7
V: TRBV7-9
D: .

DNA: TGTGCCAGCAGATCTAGTATTTCCCAAGAGACCCAGTACTTC
CDR3: CASRSSISQETQYF
size: .
J: TRBJ2-5
V: TRBV6-5
D: .

DNA: TGTGCCAGCAGCTTAGATGGTGGTCAGCCCCAGCATTTT
CDR3: CASSLDGGQPQHF
size: many
J: TRBJ1-5
V: TRBV7-9
D: .

DNA: TGTGCCATCGAAAACAACACTAACTATGGCTACACCTTC
CDR3: CAIENNTNYGYTF
size: few
J: TRBJ1-2
V: TRBV10-3
D: .